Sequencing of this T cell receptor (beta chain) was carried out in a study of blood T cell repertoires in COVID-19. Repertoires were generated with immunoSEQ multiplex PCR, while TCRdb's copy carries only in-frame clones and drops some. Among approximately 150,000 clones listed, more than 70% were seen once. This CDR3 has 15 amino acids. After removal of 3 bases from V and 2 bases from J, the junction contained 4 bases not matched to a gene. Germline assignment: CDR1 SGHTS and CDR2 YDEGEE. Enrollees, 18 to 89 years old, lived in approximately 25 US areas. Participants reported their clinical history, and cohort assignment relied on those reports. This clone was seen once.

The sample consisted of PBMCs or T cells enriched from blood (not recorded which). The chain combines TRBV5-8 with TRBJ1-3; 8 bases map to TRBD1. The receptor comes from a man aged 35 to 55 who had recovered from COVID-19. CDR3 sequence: CASSSTGGTGNTIYF. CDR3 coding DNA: TGTGCCAGCAGCTCCACAGGGGGAACTGGAAACACCATATATTTT.